What follows describes a single T cell receptor (beta chain). This clonotype was seen more than once but under ten times. It lacks a known antigen. Base qualities are not at hand, and no much larger clone is one base apart. The protocol used for the library was PCR. TCRdb shows the sequencer as Illumina HiSeq 2500. TCR libraries were prepared with molecular barcoding, using unique molecular identifiers to normalize TCRbeta repertoire quantification. The public reads were quality trimmed at Q25 with fastp and then assembled into clones with MiXCR by TCRdb, keeping productive beta chains. When rows share a CDR3 protein, they turn into one entry using the most common DNA and genes. Across this sample there are 350,000 to 450,000 distinct CDR3 sequences, with 20% seen only once. 3.8% of the sample belongs to the ten largest clones. The data originate from a study of T-cell reconstitution after alpha-beta-depleted transplantation in children listed by TCRdb under 2016. Regarding the research as a whole: T-cell immune reconstitution after TCRalphabeta/CD19-depleted allogeneic hematopoietic cell transplantation in children was quantitatively tracked in the study by means of TCR repertoire profiling.

Here the sequenced sample was PBMCs from the stem cell graft donor, taken from the stem cell graft. The TCR originated in a human donor who donated a stem cell graft to a child with acute myeloid leukemia.

The CDR3: CASSLTRGANYGYTF. The DNA sequence follows: TGTGCCAGCAGCTTAACTCGAGGGGCTAACTATGGCTACACCTTC. The chain is assembled from TRBV7-8 and TRBJ1-2; the D gene is perhaps TRBD1, from 5 matching bases. Cut back by 2 bases and 0 bases, the V and J ends lie 10 bases apart. The CDR3 spans 15 residues, from the cysteine through the phenylalanine. The CDR3 DNA has 45 bases and is translated from base 1. CDR1 is given as SGHVS and CDR2 as FQNEAQ, both from the germline V gene.